These T cell receptor beta chains were read from a single sample in a study of cytomegalovirus exposure and HLA in healthy donors. Profiling relied on immunoSEQ multiplex PCR, and the TCRdb table lists in-frame clones only, not all of them. Of roughly 100,000 clones in the sample, roughly 85% were seen once. Sequenced: PBMCs. The receptors here all came from a man aged 35-49 years in good health and CMV-seronegative. The CDR3 runs from the conserved cysteine through the conserved F or W. A D gene is named only where the DNA matches it firmly. Clone size is stated in some rows and not others, as once, few, many or a class when expanded.

V: TRBV9
D: TRBD2
J: TRBJ2-4
length: 16
size: -
DNA: TGTGCCAGCAGCCCTAACCGGGACTACGTTAAAAACATTCAGTACTTC
CDR3: CASSPNRDYVKNIQYF

V: TRBV10-3
D: TRBD1
J: TRBJ1-4
length: 17
size: -
DNA: TGTGCCATCAGTGAAGCTCGGTTGGGACAGGGGAATGAAAAACTGTTTTTT
CDR3: CAISEARLGQGNEKLFF

V: TRBV11-2
D: TRBD1
J: TRBJ1-1
length: 17
size: -
DNA: TGTGCCAGCAGCTTATGGGACAGGCGGCTTTCGAAAACTGAAGCTTTCTTT
CDR3: CASSLWDRRLSKTEAFF

V: TRBV7-8
D: TRBD1
J: TRBJ2-7
length: 16
size: -
DNA: TGTGCCAGCAGCTTAGGGGGACAGTATAAAGGCTACGAGCAGTACTTC
CDR3: CASSLGGQYKGYEQYF

V: TRBV15
D: -
J: TRBJ1-3
length: 14
size: -
DNA: TGTGCCACCAGCAGCAGGGGTTCGGGAAACACCATATATTTT
CDR3: CATSSRGSGNTIYF

V: TRBV4-3
D: TRBD2
J: TRBJ2-3
length: 14
size: -
DNA: TGCGCCAGGTATAAGCGGGGGGCAGGGGATACGCAGTATTTT
CDR3: CARYKRGAGDTQYF

V: TRBV9
D: TRBD2
J: TRBJ2-3
length: 16
size: -
DNA: TGTGCCAGCAGCGGGACTAGCGGGGGGGCTATGGATACGCAGTATTTT
CDR3: CASSGTSGGAMDTQYF

V: TRBV11-2
D: -
J: TRBJ1-2
length: 14
size: -
DNA: TGTGCCAGCACCCATAAGGGGGGGGACTATGGCTACACCTTC
CDR3: CASTHKGGDYGYTF

V: TRBV6-5
D: -
J: TRBJ2-2
length: 14
size: -
DNA: TGTGCCAGCCGGGACACGATTAACACCGGGGAGCTGTTTTTT
CDR3: CASRDTINTGELFF

V: TRBV27
D: TRBD1
J: TRBJ2-7
length: 14
size: -
DNA: TGTGCCAGCAAACGACAGGGTAGCTCCTACGAGCAGTACTTC
CDR3: CASKRQGSSYEQYF

V: TRBV11-2
D: TRBD1
J: TRBJ1-2
length: 13
size: few
DNA: TGTGCCAGCAGCTTTAGACAGGGGGAAGGCTACACCTTC
CDR3: CASSFRQGEGYTF

V: TRBV7-9
D: -
J: TRBJ1-5
length: 18
size: -
DNA: TGTGCCAGCAGCTTAGCGAGGGGCAGGGGTTATACCAATCAGCCCCAGCATTTT
CDR3: CASSLARGRGYTNQPQHF

V: TRBV9
D: -
J: TRBJ1-1
length: 13
size: -
DNA: TGTGCCAGCAGCGTTACAGCGAACACTGAAGCTTTCTTT
CDR3: CASSVTANTEAFF

V: TRBV11-1
D: -
J: TRBJ2-5
length: 14
size: -
DNA: TGTGCCAGCAGCTTAGCGACAGGCGGGGAGACCCAGTACTTC
CDR3: CASSLATGGETQYF

V: TRBV5-1
D: -
J: TRBJ1-1
length: 15
size: -
DNA: TGCGCCAGCAGCTTGGCTGGGCGGGACAACACTGAAGCTTTCTTT
CDR3: CASSLAGRDNTEAFF

V: TRBV7-2
D: -
J: TRBJ1-5
length: 15
size: few
DNA: TGTGCCAGCAGCTTAGAAAATCGGGGGGATCAGCCCCAGCATTTT
CDR3: CASSLENRGDQPQHF

V: TRBV18
D: -
J: TRBJ1-5
length: 16
size: once
DNA: TGTGCCAGCTCACCCCGGGGAGGGAATAGCAATCAGCCCCAGCATTTT
CDR3: CASSPRGGNSNQPQHF

V: TRBV28
D: TRBD1
J: TRBJ2-7
length: 14
size: -
DNA: TGTGCCAGCAGTCGACAGGGGGTGTCCTACGAGCAGTACTTC
CDR3: CASSRQGVSYEQYF

V: TRBV7-9
D: TRBD2
J: TRBJ2-7
length: 18
size: -
DNA: TGTGCCAGCAGCCATTATGGTGGGACTAGCGGGGGGTTAGACGAGCAGTACTTC
CDR3: CASSHYGGTSGGLDEQYF

V: TRBV6-1
D: -
J: TRBJ1-4
length: 14
size: -
DNA: TGTGCCAGCAGTGAACATTACGGGGTCGAAAAACTGTTTTTT
CDR3: CASSEHYGVEKLFF

V: TRBV11-2
D: -
J: TRBJ2-5
length: 14
size: -
DNA: TGTGCCAGCAGCCACGGGATAGTCCAAGAGACCCAGTACTTC
CDR3: CASSHGIVQETQYF

V: TRBV11-2
D: -
J: TRBJ2-2
length: 15
size: -
DNA: TGTGCCAGCAGCTTATTTACTCCTAACACCGGGGAGCTGTTTTTT
CDR3: CASSLFTPNTGELFF

V: TRBV9
D: TRBD1
J: TRBJ1-1
length: 14
size: -
DNA: TGTGCCAGCAGCCTACAGGGGGCGGACACTGAAGCTTTCTTT
CDR3: CASSLQGADTEAFF

V: TRBV7-8
D: -
J: TRBJ2-7
length: 18
size: -
DNA: TGTGCCAGCAGCTTAAGGTCTCGTGCAGGGGAGGGGTCCTACGAGCAGTACTTC
CDR3: CASSLRSRAGEGSYEQYF

V: TRBV6-5
D: -
J: TRBJ2-7
length: 13
size: -
DNA: TGTGCCAGCAGACCTCCAGGGACCTACGAGCAGTACTTC
CDR3: CASRPPGTYEQYF

V: TRBV10-3
D: TRBD1
J: TRBJ2-3
length: 13
size: -
DNA: TGTGCCATCGGAGCGCCGGACAGGGATACGCAGTATTTT
CDR3: CAIGAPDRDTQYF

V: TRBV20-1
D: -
J: TRBJ1-5
length: 11
size: -
DNA: TGCAGTGCTATGGGCCCAGGGTCCCAGCATTTT
CDR3: CSAMGPGSQHF

V: TRBV5-8
D: TRBD1
J: TRBJ1-5
length: 15
size: once
DNA: TGTGCCAGCAGCCCGACGGGACAGGGCCATCAGCCCCAGCATTTT
CDR3: CASSPTGQGHQPQHF

V: TRBV6-6
D: -
J: TRBJ1-5
length: 15
size: -
DNA: TGTGCCAGCAGTTCATCCGGGGGACCAAATCAGCCCCAGCATTTT
CDR3: CASSSSGGPNQPQHF